The T cell receptor beta chain described here comes from a study of T cell responses to AZD1222 COVID-19 vaccine. The repertoire was sequenced with immunoSEQ multiplex PCR; TCRdb's copy has only in-frame clones and lacks some. The table has some 170,000 clones, approximately 90% seen once. Details on this clone: Its antigen is currently unknown.

Notes on the study in general: Just six AZD1222 recipients were seropositive at baseline. Donors were chiefly white British, with a greater number of females, and clonal diversity was perhaps underestimated.

Here the sequenced sample was peripheral blood, taken 28 days after the second dose of the MenACWY control vaccine. The receptor was derived from an adult who received the MenACWY meningococcal vaccine as a control.

CDR3 residues: CASSQNTGAGTQYF. CDR3 coding DNA: TGTGCCAGTAGTCAAAACACAGGGGCAGGGACCCAGTACTTC. The chain has TRBV19 and TRBJ2-5; 7 nucleotides line up with TRBD1. The germline gives CDR1 LNHDA, CDR2 SQIVND (reference sequence). The CDR3 covers 14 residues. Trimming cost V 5 bases and J 7 bases; bases outside gene matches: 10.